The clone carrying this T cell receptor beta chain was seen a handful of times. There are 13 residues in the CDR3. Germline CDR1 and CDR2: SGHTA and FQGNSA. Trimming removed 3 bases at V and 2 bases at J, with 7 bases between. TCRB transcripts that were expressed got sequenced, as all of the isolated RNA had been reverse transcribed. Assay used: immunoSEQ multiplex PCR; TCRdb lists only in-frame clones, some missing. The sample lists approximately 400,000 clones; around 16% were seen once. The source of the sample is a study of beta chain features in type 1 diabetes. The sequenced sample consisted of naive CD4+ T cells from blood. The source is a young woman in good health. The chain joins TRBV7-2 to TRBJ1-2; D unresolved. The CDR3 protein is CASSFERNYGYTF. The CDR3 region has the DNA TGTGCCAGCAGCTTTGAACGGAACTATGGCTACACCTTC.